These 7 T cell receptor beta chains were sequenced from one sample in a study of STAT5B mutations in CD4+ large granular lymphocyte leukemia. Measured with immunoSEQ multiplex PCR; TCRdb has only the in-frame clones, and not every one. Of 30,000 to 40,000 clones in the sample, about 91% were seen once. Sequences were obtained from CD4+ T cells from blood buffy coats. The receptor source for this set is a human donor in good health.

This chain joins TRBV19 and TRBJ2-7, with D perhaps assigned TRBD1 or TRBD2 (5 bases each). CDR1 LNHDA and CDR2 SQIVND come from the germline V gene (reference sequence). The CDR3 spans 15 residues. V was cut by 6 bases and J by 2 bases, with 17 bases left in between. CDR3 sequence: CASSPSGTGTYEQYF. CDR3 nucleotides: TGTGCCAGTAGCCCTTCCGGGACGGGGACCTACGAGCAGTACTTC.

The CDR3 here is CASSRKASGRVDEQFF. In DNA, the CDR3 is TGTGCCAGCAGTAGAAAAGCTAGCGGGAGGGTTGATGAGCAGTTCTTC. The J gene is TRBJ2-1, the V gene TRBV27; 12 positions agree with TRBD2. There are 16 residues in the CDR3. The V gene's germline CDR1 is MNHEY and CDR2 SMNVEV (reference sequence). J lost 8 bases, V lost 5 bases, and 10 bases had no gene match.

V gene TRBV5-4 combines with J gene TRBJ2-7; D could derive from TRBD1 or TRBD2 (5 bases each). V lost 4 bases, J lost 3 bases, and 14 bases lay in between. The CDR3 runs to 14 residues. Germline V lookup: CDR1 SGHNT, CDR2 YYREEE (reference sequence). Written as DNA, the CDR3 is TGTGCCAGCAGCAACCGGGACCCATTCTACGAGCAGTACTTC. It translates to CASSNRDPFYEQYF.

The rearrangement links TRBV4-2 to TRBJ2-5; possibly TRBD1 or TRBD2 for D (5 bases each). Germline V lookup: CDR1 LGHNA, CDR2 YNFKEQ. V gave up 0 bases and J gave up 2 bases, with 22 bases separating them. The CDR3 loop spans 19 amino acids. The CDR3 loop reads CASSQDRVGSGSGQETQYF. As DNA, the CDR3 is TGTGCCAGCAGCCAAGATCGCGTAGGATCAGGGAGTGGGCAAGAGACCCAGTACTTC.

The J gene is TRBJ2-3, the V gene TRBV7-6; maybe TRBD1 (5 bases). The germline V and J ends were trimmed by 5 bases and 0 bases, with 15 bases remaining between them. The CDR3 length is 16 residues. Per the germline V gene, CDR1 is SGHVS and CDR2 is FNYEAQ. CDR3 sequence (DNA): TGTGCCAGCAGCCGCAGACAGACCCAAAGCACAGATACGCAGTATTTT. Translated, it gives CASSRRQTQSTDTQYF. Together with reference TRBV7-6 and TRBJ2-3, the CDR3 gives the full variable domain: GAGVSQSPRYKVTKRGQDVALRCDPISGHVSLYWYRQALGQGPEFLTYFNYEAQQDKSGLPNDRFSAERPEGSISTLTIQRTEQRDSAMYRCASSRRQTQSTDTQYFGPGTRLTVL.

This clone was counted once. One end of the junction is discordant with germline, which a read error may explain. The CDR3 reads CASSQLGGPPTSIF. DNA for the CDR3: TGCGCCAGCAGCCAACTAGGAGGACCCCCCACATCCATCTTC. The chain couples TRBV4-1 to TRBJ2-1, with D tentatively TRBD2 (5 bases). The CDR3 has 14 amino acids. Germline loops: CDR1 MGHRA, CDR2 YSYEKL.

The CDR3 DNA reads as TGTGCCAGCATTCTAGCGGGAGGGGATACGCAGTATTTT. Amino acids: CASILAGGDTQYF. This rearrangement joins TRBV25-1 to TRBJ2-3; 12 bases are shared with TRBD2. Germline CDR1 and CDR2: MGHDK and SYGVNS. V gave up 7 bases and J gave up 6 bases; unmatched junction bases: 2. The length of the CDR3 is 13 residues.